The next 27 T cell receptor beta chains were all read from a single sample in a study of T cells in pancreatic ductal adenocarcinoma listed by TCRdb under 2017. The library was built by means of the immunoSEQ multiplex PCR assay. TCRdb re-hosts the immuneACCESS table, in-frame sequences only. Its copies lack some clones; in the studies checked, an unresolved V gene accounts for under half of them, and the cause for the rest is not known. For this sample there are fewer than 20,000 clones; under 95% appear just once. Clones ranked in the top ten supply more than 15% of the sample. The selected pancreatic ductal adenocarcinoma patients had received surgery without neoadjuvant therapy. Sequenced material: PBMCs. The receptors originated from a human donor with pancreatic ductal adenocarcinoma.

CDR3 in amino acids: CASSRVGGSITYEQYF. The DNA of the CDR3 is TGTGCCAGCAGCCGGGTGGGGGGATCTATTACCTACGAGCAGTACTTC. The genes are TRBV5-6 and TRBJ2-7; possibly TRBD2 for D (6 bases). This CDR3 contains 16 residues. Trimming pared 4 bases from V and 2 bases from J, leaving 19 bases between. The germline gives CDR1 SGHDT, CDR2 YYEEEE.

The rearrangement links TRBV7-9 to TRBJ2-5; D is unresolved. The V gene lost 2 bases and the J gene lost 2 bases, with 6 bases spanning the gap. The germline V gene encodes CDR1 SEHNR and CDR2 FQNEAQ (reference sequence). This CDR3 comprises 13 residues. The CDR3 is CASSLFNQETQYF. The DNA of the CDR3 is TGTGCCAGCAGCTTATTCAATCAAGAGACCCAGTACTTC. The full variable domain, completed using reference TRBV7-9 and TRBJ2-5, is DTGVSQNPRHKITKRGQNVTFRCDPISEHNRLYWYRQTLGQGPEFLTYFQNEAQLEKSRLLSDRFSAERPKGSFSTLEIQRTEQGDSAMYLCASSLFNQETQYFGPGTRLLVL.

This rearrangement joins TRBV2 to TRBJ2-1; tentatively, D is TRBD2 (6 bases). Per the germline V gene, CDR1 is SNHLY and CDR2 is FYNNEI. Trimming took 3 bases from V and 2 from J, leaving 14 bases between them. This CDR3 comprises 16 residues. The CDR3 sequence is CASSEDGGSTYNEQFF. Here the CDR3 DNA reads TGTGCCAGCAGTGAGGATGGAGGGAGCACCTACAATGAGCAGTTCTTC.

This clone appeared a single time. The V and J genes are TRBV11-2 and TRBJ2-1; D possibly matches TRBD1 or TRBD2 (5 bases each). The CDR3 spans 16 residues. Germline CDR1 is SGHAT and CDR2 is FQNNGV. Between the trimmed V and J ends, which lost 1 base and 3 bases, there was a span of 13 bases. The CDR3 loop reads CASSLVAFGGYNEQFF. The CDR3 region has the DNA TGTGCCAGCAGCTTAGTTGCCTTTGGGGGCTACAATGAGCAGTTCTTC. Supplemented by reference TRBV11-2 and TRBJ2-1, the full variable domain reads EAGVAQSPRYKIIEKRQSVAFWCNPISGHATLYWYQQILGQGPKLLIQFQNNGVVDDSQLPKDRFSAERLKGVDSTLKIQPAKLEDSAVYLCASSLVAFGGYNEQFFGPGTRLTVL.

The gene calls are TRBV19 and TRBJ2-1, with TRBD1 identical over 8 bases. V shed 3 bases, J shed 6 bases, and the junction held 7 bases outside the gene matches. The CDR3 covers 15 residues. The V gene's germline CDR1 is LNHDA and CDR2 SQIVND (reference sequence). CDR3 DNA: TGTGCCAGTAGTATCCGTGGGACAGGCCTCAATGAGCAGTTCTTC. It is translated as CASSIRGTGLNEQFF.

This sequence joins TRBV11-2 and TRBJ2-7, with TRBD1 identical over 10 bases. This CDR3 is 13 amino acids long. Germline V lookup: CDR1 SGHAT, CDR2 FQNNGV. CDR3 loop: CASSLDRGQGPSV. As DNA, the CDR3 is TGTGCCAGCAGCTTAGACAGGGGACAGGGGCCAAGTGTC.

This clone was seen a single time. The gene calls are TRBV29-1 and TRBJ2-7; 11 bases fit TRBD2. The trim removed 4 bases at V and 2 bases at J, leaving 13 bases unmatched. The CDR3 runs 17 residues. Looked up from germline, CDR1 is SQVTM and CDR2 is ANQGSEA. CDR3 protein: CSVAERPSGRSTYEQYF. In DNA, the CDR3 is TGCAGCGTTGCCGAGAGGCCTAGCGGGAGGTCCACCTACGAGCAGTACTTC.

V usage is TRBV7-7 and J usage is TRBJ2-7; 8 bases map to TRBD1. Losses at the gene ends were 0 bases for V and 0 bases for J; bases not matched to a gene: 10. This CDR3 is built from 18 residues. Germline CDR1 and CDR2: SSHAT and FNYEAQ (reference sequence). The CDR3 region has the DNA TGTGCCAGCAGCTTAGCGACCCAGGGACAGGCGGGCTCCTACGAGCAGTACTTC. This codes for CASSLATQGQAGSYEQYF.

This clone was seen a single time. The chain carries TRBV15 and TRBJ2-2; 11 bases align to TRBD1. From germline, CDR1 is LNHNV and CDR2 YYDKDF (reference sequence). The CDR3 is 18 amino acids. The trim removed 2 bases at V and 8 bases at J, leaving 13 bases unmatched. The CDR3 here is CATSRIAGTGGFLGELFF. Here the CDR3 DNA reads TGTGCCACCAGCAGAATCGCCGGGACAGGGGGGTTTTTGGGGGAGCTGTTTTTT.

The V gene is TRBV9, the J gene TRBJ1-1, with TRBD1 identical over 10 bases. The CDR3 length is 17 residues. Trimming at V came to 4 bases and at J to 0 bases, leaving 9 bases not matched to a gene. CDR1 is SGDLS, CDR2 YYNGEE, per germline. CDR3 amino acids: CASSRSTGGFMNTEAFF. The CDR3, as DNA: TGTGCCAGCAGCAGGTCGACAGGGGGCTTCATGAACACTGAAGCTTTCTTT. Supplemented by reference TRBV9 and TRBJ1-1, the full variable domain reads DSGVTQTPKHLITATGQRVTLRCSPRSGDLSVYWYQQSLDQGLQFLIQYYNGEERAKGNILERFSAQQFPDLHSELNLSSLELGDSALYFCASSRSTGGFMNTEAFFGQGTRLTVV.

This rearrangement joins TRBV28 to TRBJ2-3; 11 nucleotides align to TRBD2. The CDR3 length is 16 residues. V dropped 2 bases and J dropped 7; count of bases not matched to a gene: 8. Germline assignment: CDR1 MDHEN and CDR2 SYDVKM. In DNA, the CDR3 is TGTGCCAGCAGTTTACTAGCGGGAGGTGCCAGGTATACGCAGTATTTT. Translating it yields CASSLLAGGARYTQYF.

In DNA form, the CDR3 reads TGTGCCAGCTCACGGAGGCTGGAGGCCGAGCAGTACTTC. It codes for CASSRRLEAEQYF. J is TRBJ2-7 and V is TRBV18, with D perhaps TRBD2 (5 bases). Germline V gene sequence: CDR1 KGHSH, CDR2 LQKENI. This CDR3 comprises 13 residues. V was pared by 4 bases and J by 6 bases, with 13 bases between.

CDR3 protein: CASSQDPTGGLRNTEAFF. The CDR3 DNA sequence: TGTGCCAGCAGCCAAGATCCGACAGGGGGCTTGAGAAACACTGAAGCTTTCTTT. The chain is built from TRBV14 and TRBJ1-1; 10 bases agree with TRBD1. The J segment lost 2 bases and the V segment lost 0 bases, leaving 9 bases of the junction unmatched. CDR3 length equals 18 residues. Germline CDR1 and CDR2: SGHDN and FVKESK.

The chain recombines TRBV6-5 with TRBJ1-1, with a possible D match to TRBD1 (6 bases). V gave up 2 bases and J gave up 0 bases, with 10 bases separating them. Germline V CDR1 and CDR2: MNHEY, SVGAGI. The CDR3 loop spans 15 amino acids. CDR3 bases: TGTGCCAGCAGTTACGGGGGCGGTATGAACACTGAAGCTTTCTTT. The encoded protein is CASSYGGGMNTEAFF.

The CDR3 region is CASSIPRTRGTDTQYF. As DNA, the CDR3 is TGTGCCAGTAGTATCCCTCGTACCCGGGGCACAGATACGCAGTATTTT. The V and J genes are TRBV19 and TRBJ2-3, with D unclear. The germline V and J ends were trimmed by 3 bases and 1 base, with 14 bases remaining between them. Per germline, CDR1 LNHDA and CDR2 SQIVND (reference sequence). This CDR3 has 16 amino acids. Full variable domain (outside the CDR3, taken from reference TRBV19 and TRBJ2-3): DGGITQSPKYLFRKEGQNVTLSCEQNLNHDAMYWYRQDPGQGLRLIYYSQIVNDFQKGDIAEGYSVSREKKESFPLTVTSAQKNPTAFYLCASSIPRTRGTDTQYFGPGTRLTVL.

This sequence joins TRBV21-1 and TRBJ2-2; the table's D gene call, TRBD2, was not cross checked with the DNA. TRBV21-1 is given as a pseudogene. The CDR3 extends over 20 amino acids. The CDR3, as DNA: TGTGCCAGCTCCGGATGGGGGGCGCGACTAGCGGGGATATCATCCGGGGAGCTGTTTTTT. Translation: CASSGWGARLAGISSGELFF.

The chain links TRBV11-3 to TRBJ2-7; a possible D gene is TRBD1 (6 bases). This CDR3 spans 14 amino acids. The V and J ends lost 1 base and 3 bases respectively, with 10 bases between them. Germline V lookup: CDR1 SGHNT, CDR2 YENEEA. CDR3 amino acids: CASSLGRDIYEQYF. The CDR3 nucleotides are TGTGCCAGCAGCTTAGGTCGGGACATCTACGAGCAGTACTTC.

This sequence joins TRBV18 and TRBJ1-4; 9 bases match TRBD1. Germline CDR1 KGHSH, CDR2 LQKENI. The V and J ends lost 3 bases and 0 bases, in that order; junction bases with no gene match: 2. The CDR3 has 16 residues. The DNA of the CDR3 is TGTGCCAGCTCACCGGGACAGGGATCAACTAATGAAAAACTGTTTTTT. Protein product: CASSPGQGSTNEKLFF.

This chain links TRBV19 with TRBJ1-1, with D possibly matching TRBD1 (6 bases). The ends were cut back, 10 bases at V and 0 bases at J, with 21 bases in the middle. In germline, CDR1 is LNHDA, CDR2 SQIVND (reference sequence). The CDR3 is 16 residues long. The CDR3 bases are TGTGCCAATCAAAATCCCAGGGAGGGGGTGAACACTGAAGCTTTCTTT. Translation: CANQNPREGVNTEAFF.

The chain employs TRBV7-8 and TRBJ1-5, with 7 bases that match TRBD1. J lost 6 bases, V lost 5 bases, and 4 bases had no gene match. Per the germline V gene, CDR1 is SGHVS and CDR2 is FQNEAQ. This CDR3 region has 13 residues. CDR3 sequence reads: CASSQQGSQPQHF. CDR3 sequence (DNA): TGTGCCAGCAGCCAACAGGGGAGTCAGCCCCAGCATTTT.

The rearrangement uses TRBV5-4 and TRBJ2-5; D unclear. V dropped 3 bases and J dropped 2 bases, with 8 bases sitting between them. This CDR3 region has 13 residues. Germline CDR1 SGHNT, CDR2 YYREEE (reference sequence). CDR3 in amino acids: CASSSISQETQYF. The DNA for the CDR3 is TGTGCCAGCAGCTCCATATCGCAAGAGACCCAGTACTTC.

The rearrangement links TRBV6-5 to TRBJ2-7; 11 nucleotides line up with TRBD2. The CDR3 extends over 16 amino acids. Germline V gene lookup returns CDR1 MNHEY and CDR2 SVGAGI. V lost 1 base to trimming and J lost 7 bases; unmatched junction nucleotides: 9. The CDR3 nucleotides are TGTGCCAGCAGTTACTTTTTAGCGGGAGGGCCGGGGGAGCAGTACTTC. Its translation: CASSYFLAGGPGEQYF.

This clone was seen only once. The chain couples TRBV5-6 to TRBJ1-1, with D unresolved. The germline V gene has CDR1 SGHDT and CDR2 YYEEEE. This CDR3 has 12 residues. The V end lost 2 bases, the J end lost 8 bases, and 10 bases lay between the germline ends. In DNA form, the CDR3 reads TGTGCCAGCAGCTTTTCGGCTCGGGAAGCTTTCTTT. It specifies CASSFSAREAFF. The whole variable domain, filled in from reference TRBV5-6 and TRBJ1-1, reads DAGVTQSPTHLIKTRGQQVTLRCSPKSGHDTVSWYQQALGQGPQFIFQYYEEEERQRGNFPDRFSGHQFPNYSSELNVNALLLGDSALYLCASSFSAREAFFGQGTRLTVV.

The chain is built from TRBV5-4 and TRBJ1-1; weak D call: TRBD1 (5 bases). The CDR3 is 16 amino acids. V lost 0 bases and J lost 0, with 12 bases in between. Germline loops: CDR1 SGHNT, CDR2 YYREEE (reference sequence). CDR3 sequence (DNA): TGTGCCAGCAGCTTGGGTAGGGACGCCATGAACACTGAAGCTTTCTTT. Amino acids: CASSLGRDAMNTEAFF.

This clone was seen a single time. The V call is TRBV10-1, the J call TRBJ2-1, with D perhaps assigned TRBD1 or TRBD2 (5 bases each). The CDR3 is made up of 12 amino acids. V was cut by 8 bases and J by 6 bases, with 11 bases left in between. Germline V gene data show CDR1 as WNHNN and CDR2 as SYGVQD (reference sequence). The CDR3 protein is CASAPGPNEQFF. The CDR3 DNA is TGCGCCAGCGCTCCGGGACCCAATGAGCAGTTCTTC.

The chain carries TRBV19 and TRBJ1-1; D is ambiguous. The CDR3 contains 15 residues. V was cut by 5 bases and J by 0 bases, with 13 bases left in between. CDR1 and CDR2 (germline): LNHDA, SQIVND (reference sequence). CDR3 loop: CASSATLGLNTEAFF. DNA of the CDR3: TGTGCCAGTAGTGCCACTTTGGGCCTGAACACTGAAGCTTTCTTT.

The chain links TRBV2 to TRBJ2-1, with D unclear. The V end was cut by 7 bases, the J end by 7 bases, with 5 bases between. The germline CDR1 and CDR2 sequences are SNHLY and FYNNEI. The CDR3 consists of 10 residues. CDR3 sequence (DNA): TGTGCCAGCATGCCGAATGAGCAGTTCTTC. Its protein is CASMPNEQFF.